The 8 T cell receptor beta chains below come from one sample, sequenced in a study of blood T cells in healthy people across ages. It was with a sample-barcoded 5' primer and a J-beta primer mix that a second PCR of about 7 to 12 cycles was run. Each CDR3 protein gets one entry after TCRdb re-called the 5' RACE reads with MiXCR. Among about 1.6 million distinct CDR3 sequences listed, roughly 30% were seen once. The source material was blood. Receptors originate from a woman in her 30s in good health.

This chain joins TRBV5-6 and TRBJ1-6, with D possibly matching TRBD1 (6 bases). Trimming took 4 bases from V and 8 from J, leaving 13 bases between them. Per germline, CDR1 SGHDT and CDR2 YYEEEE. The CDR3 has 14 amino acids. The CDR3 region has the DNA TGTGCCAGCAGCGACAGGTCCGGTTATTCACCCCTCCACTTT. It translates to CASSDRSGYSPLHF.

This clonotype was observed a few times. DNA for the CDR3: TGTGCCAGCAGTTCTCCGGGACAGGAAATCTACAATGAGCAGTTCTTC. This sequence encodes CASSSPGQEIYNEQFF. The V gene is TRBV27, the J gene TRBJ2-1, with 8 nucleotides matching TRBD1. CDR3 length: 16 residues. Trimming cost V 4 bases and J 3 bases; bases outside gene matches: 8. The germline V gene encodes CDR1 MNHEY and CDR2 SMNVEV (reference sequence).

The chain joins TRBV28 to TRBJ2-5, with D possibly matching TRBD1 (5 bases). The CDR3 consists of 14 residues. Trimming removed 6 bases at V and 4 bases at J, with 15 bases between. Germline-derived CDR1 and CDR2 are MDHEN and SYDVKM. CDR3 DNA sequence: TGTGCCAGCAGCCAAACGACCAGGGTAGAGACCCAGTACTTC. Its translation is CASSQTTRVETQYF.

The rearrangement uses TRBV6-1 and TRBJ2-7; 9 nucleotides match TRBD1. The CDR3 totals 16 residues. V lost 5 bases and J lost 7; bases outside the gene matches: 15. In germline, CDR1 is MNHNS, CDR2 SASEGT. The CDR3 region is CASSQGTGPWGIEQYF. The DNA for the CDR3 is TGTGCCAGCAGTCAAGGGACAGGGCCCTGGGGTATTGAGCAGTACTTC.

The chain uses TRBV28 and TRBJ2-1; 11 bases agree with TRBD2. In germline, CDR1 is MDHEN, CDR2 SYDVKM. V shed 2 bases and J 9 bases; nucleotides not matched to a gene: 6. The CDR3 consists of 15 residues. The CDR3 loop is CASSLTLAGGLEQFF. Here the CDR3 DNA reads TGTGCCAGCAGTTTAACGCTAGCGGGAGGCCTTGAGCAGTTCTTC. Full variable domain (missing parts from reference TRBV28 and TRBJ2-1): DVKVTQSSRYLVKRTGEKVFLECVQDMDHENMFWYRQDPGLGLRLIYFSYDVKMKEKGDIPEGYSVSREKKERFSLILESASTNQTSMYLCASSLTLAGGLEQFFGPGTRLTVL.

This clonotype was found a few times. The chain carries TRBV6-2 or TRBV6-3 and TRBJ2-1; 9 bases are a match to TRBD2. The ends lost 8 bases at V and 5 bases at J; junction bases unmatched: 13. Germline V lookup: CDR1 MNHEY, CDR2 SVGEGT. The CDR3 is 16 residues long. The CDR3 nucleotides read TGTGCCAGCTCCTTTCTCAGCGGGGGGATTAACAATGAGCAGTTCTTC. As protein: CASSFLSGGINNEQFF.

The chain combines TRBV5-5 with TRBJ1-2, with 9 bases lining up with TRBD1. Germline lookup yields CDR1 SGHKS and CDR2 YYEKEE (reference sequence). The J segment lost 5 bases and the V segment lost 4 bases, leaving 6 bases of the junction unmatched. This CDR3 contains 14 residues. CDR3 residues: CASSSRGQGYGYTF. For the CDR3, the DNA is TGTGCCAGCAGCAGCCGAGGACAGGGGTATGGCTACACCTTC.

Comments on this clonotype: It may be a read error: a sequence one base away is much more abundant. This sequence joins TRBV12-3 or TRBV12-4 and TRBJ2-3, with 14 bases that match TRBD2. The length of the CDR3 is 16 residues. Here the CDR3 reads CASSWEGTSGSNTRYF. The CDR3 DNA reads as TGTGCCAGCAGCTGGGAGGGGACTAGCGGGAGCAATACGCGGTATTTT.